The sequence of this T cell receptor beta chain was determined in a study of blood T cell repertoires in COVID-19. Study background: Sources were T cells, B-cell-depleted T cells, or PBMCs; the material itself was cDNA or gDNA.

Sequencing was performed with immunoSEQ multiplex PCR; in TCRdb, only in-frame clones are kept and a portion is missing. The data hold about 200,000 clones, with around nine tenths observed a single time. The CDR3 is 15 residues long. Losses at the gene ends were 5 bases for V and 4 bases for J; bases not matched to a gene: 5. Germline-derived CDR1 and CDR2 are SSHAT and FNYEAQ (reference sequence). The chain employs TRBV7-7 and TRBJ2-6, with 7 positions matching TRBD1. This TCR was recovered from a man aged 50-59 years with COVID-19, enrolled during active disease. The sequencing sample was made of peripheral blood. The CDR3 here is CASSPTGVGANVLTF. The CDR3 DNA reads as TGTGCCAGCAGCCCCACAGGGGTCGGGGCCAACGTCCTGACTTTC.